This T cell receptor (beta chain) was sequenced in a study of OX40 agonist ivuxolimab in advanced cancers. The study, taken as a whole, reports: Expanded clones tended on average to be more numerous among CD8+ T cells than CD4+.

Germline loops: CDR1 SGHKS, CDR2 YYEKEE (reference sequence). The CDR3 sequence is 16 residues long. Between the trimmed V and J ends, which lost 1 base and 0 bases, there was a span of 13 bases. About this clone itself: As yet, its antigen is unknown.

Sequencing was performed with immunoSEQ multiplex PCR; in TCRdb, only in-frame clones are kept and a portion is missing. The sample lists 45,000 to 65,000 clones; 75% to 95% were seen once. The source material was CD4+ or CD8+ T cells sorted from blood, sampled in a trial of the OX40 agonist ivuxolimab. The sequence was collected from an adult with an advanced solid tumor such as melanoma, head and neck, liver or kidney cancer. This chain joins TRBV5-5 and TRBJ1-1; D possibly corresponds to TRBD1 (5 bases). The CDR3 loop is CASSLRPGRLNTEAFF. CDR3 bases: TGTGCCAGCAGCTTGAGACCGGGACGGTTGAACACTGAAGCTTTCTTT.